Below, 22 T cell receptor beta chains from the same sample are listed, as sequenced in a study of CD8+ T cells in alopecia areata. Following extraction, RNA underwent reverse transcription to cDNA, which served as the sequencing template. Sequenced by immunoSEQ multiplex PCR; TCRdb stores in-frame clones only, minus some. The sample shows about 270,000 clones, none of them appearing just once. On the basis of CD4, CD8alpha, NKG2D, NKG2ACE and other markers, pooled cutaneous lymph node cells were sorted. Specimen: CD4+ T cells sorted from a lymph node. The receptor set was obtained from a C3H/HeJ mouse with alopecia areata. For this strain, the MHC haplotype corresponds to H2-k.

This clone was recorded a few times. Gene names and germline refer to mouse. The read terminates 4 residues before the CDR3 end, so the remaining end is supplied by the germline J gene. Other nucleotide sequences from this sample produce the same CDR3. The chain joins TRBV1 to TRBJ2-7, with no clear D. V was trimmed by 1 base and J by 3 bases, leaving 4 bases between them. CDR1 NSQYPW and CDR2 LRSPGD come from the germline V gene (reference sequence). The CDR3 spans 12 residues. CDR3 loop: CTCSAGHYEQYF. The CDR3 bases that were read are TGCACCTGCAGTGCAGGTCACTAT.

In the case of this clone: Mouse gene names apply. The CDR3 end is not reached by the read, which stops 4 residues before it; the germline J gene fills it in. The rearrangement uses TRBV1 and TRBJ2-5, with 12 bases lining up with TRBD2. Germline V CDR1 and CDR2: NSQYPW, LRSPGD (reference sequence). V dropped 3 bases and J dropped 2; count of bases not matched to a gene: 3. The CDR3 consists of 16 residues. The CDR3 sequence: CTCSAGTGGTQDTQYF. The CDR3 DNA, read in part, is TGCACCTGCAGTGCCGGGACTGGGGGGACCCAAGAC. Full variable domain (remainder filled in from reference TRBV1 and TRBJ2-5): VTLLEQNPRWRLVPRGQAVNLRCILKNSQYPWMSWYQQDLQKQLQWLFTLRSPGDKEVKSLPGADYLATRVTDTELRLQVANMSQGRTLYCTCSAGTGGTQDTQYFGPGTRLLVL.

This clone was picked up a small number of times. Germline and genes: mouse. Read data end 4 residues before the CDR3 end; the end is taken from the germline J gene. J is TRBJ2-5 and V is TRBV13-3, with 11 bases aligning to TRBD1. From germline, CDR1 is NNHDY and CDR2 SYVADS. The CDR3 runs 15 residues. The DNA read from the CDR3 is TGTGCCAGCAGTGATGACGGACAGGGGGCGGAC. Its protein product is CASSDDGQGAD. The full CDR3 is CASSDDGQGADTQYF.

This clone occurred a few times. Mouse gene names and germline throughout. The read terminates 4 residues ahead of where the CDR3 ends, so the germline J gene completes it. The chain carries TRBV14 and TRBJ2-5; maybe TRBD1 (6 bases). V was cut by 6 bases and J by 0 bases, with 8 bases left in between. The CDR3 is 13 amino acids. The V gene's germline CDR1 is SGHDT and CDR2 FRDEAV. CDR3 DNA, as far as it was read: TGTGCCAGCAAGACAGGTAACCAAGAC. Its protein product is CASKTGNQD. The whole CDR3 is CASKTGNQDTQYF.

This clone has a count of ten or more. The genes are named according to mouse. The CDR3 end is not reached by the read, which stops 4 residues before it; the germline J gene fills it in. This chain connects TRBV14 to TRBJ2-1; 12 nucleotides line up with TRBD2. The germline V gene encodes CDR1 SGHDT and CDR2 FRDEAV. The ends lost 2 bases at V and 6 bases at J; junction bases unmatched: 6. This CDR3 region has 16 residues. The CDR3 protein is CASSLRDWGVFAEQFF. The sequenced CDR3 bases are TGTGCCAGCAGTTTGCGGGACTGGGGGGTTTTTGCT.

About this clone itself: Mouse names are used for the genes. The read stops 4 residues short of the end of the CDR3; the missing end is completed from the germline J gene. Other DNA sequences in the same sample also yield this CDR3. The V call is TRBV13-3, the J call TRBJ1-1, with 10 bases matching TRBD1. Germline CDR1 NNHDY, CDR2 SYVADS. Trimming cost V 5 bases and J 4 bases; bases outside gene matches: 5. The CDR3 totals 14 residues. The CDR3: CASRKTGGGTEVFF. The sequenced part of the CDR3 DNA is TGTGCCAGCAGGAAGACAGGGGGCGGCACA.

A remark on this clone: The gene names given are mouse names. The CDR3 extends 4 residues past the end of the read, so its final part is completed from the germline J gene. The chain employs TRBV1 and TRBJ2-7; possible D gene TRBD1, 5 bases. The germline V gene encodes CDR1 NSQYPW and CDR2 LRSPGD (reference sequence). With 1 base removed from V and 1 base from J, the gap between germline ends came to 8 bases. CDR3 length: 14 amino acids. The part of the CDR3 DNA that was read is TGCACCTGCAGTGCAGCCCAGGGTTCCTAT. Its protein product is CTCSAAQGSY. The full CDR3 sequence reads CTCSAAQGSYEQYF.

A few counts support this clone. A read error may explain this, as a much larger clone is one base away. Gene and germline names: mouse. The CDR3 end is not reached by the read, which stops 4 residues before it; the germline J gene fills it in. The same CDR3 is also encoded by other DNA sequences in this sample. The chain uses TRBV13-3 and TRBJ2-3, with 10 nucleotides matching TRBD2. The germline CDR1 and CDR2 sequences are NNHDY and SYVADS. With V trimmed by 5 bases and J by 1 base, 1 base remained unmatched. This CDR3 has 14 amino acids. CDR3 bases read: TGTGCCAGCAGGGGGACTGGGGGTGCAGAA. Translating it yields CASRGTGGAE. The entire CDR3 is CASRGTGGAETLYF.

With regard to this clone: Mouse gene names apply. The CDR3 is cut off 4 residues early in the read; its end comes from the germline J gene. The chain employs TRBV13-2 and TRBJ1-2; TRBD1 matches 8 bases. V shed 3 bases, J shed 1 base, and the junction held 8 bases outside the gene matches. The CDR3 has 16 amino acids. Germline loops: CDR1 NNHNN, CDR2 SYGAGS (reference sequence). CDR3 loop: CASGGRRDRKNSDYTF. The CDR3 DNA, read in part, is TGTGCCAGCGGTGGAAGACGGGACAGGAAAAACTCC.

Details on this clone: Mouse gene names apply. Read sequence stops 4 residues before the CDR3 end, and the germline J gene provides the missing end. This chain links TRBV13-3 with TRBJ2-3; TRBD2 aligns across 10 bases. The CDR3 is 16 residues long. V was clipped by 4 bases and J by 0 bases; unmatched bases: 5. Germline CDR1 NNHDY, CDR2 SYVADS. The CDR3 DNA, read in part, is TGTGCCAGCAGTCAGACTGGGGGGTCTAGTGCAGAA. Translating gives CASSQTGGSSAE. The whole CDR3 region reads CASSQTGGSSAETLYF.

The sample holds a few counts of this clone. The gene names given are mouse names. The read ends 4 residues shy of where the CDR3 ends; the end is completed using the germline J gene. V usage is TRBV1 and J usage is TRBJ2-7, with 9 bases aligning to TRBD1. The ends lost 4 bases at V and 1 base at J; junction bases unmatched: 5. This CDR3 is built from 15 residues. Germline loops: CDR1 NSQYPW, CDR2 LRSPGD (reference sequence). This chain's CDR3 is CTCSGRGTGSYEQYF. Incomplete CDR3 DNA: TGCACCTGCAGTGGGCGCGGGACAGGGTCCTAT.

Concerning this clone itself: The germline and genes are mouse ones. Read data end 4 residues before the CDR3 end; the end is taken from the germline J gene. Other DNA sequences in the same sample also yield this CDR3. V gene TRBV13-2 combines with J gene TRBJ1-2; tentatively, D is TRBD1 (5 bases). CDR3 length: 12 residues. Germline V gene data show CDR1 as NNHNN and CDR2 as SYGAGS (reference sequence). The CDR3 loop reads CASGDRRGDYTF. The sequenced CDR3 bases are TGTGCCAGCGGTGATCGGAGGGGC.

As to this clone: Gene names and germline match the mouse. The read gets to within 4 residues of the CDR3 end, and the germline J gene fills in the rest. Other DNA sequences within the sample encode an identical CDR3. This chain connects TRBV19 to TRBJ2-5; D not certain. The V end was cut by 2 bases, the J end by 0 bases, with 4 bases between. The CDR3 totals 13 residues. Germline V lookup: CDR1 FNHDT, CDR2 SITEND (reference sequence). The covered CDR3 bases are TGTGCCAGCAGTATCTCCAACCAAGAC. Translation: CASSISNQD. The whole CDR3 region reads CASSISNQDTQYF.

This clone was detected a few times. All gene names here are mouse names. The sequenced fragment ends 4 residues before the CDR3 boundary, so the rest is inferred from the germline J gene. The chain employs TRBV13-3 and TRBJ2-1, with 10 bases aligning to TRBD2. The CDR3 length is 14 residues. V trimming: 4 bases; J trimming: 6 bases; junction bases outside the gene matches: 4. Germline V gene sequence: CDR1 NNHDY, CDR2 SYVADS. The CDR3 protein is CASSPGGARAEQFF. The DNA read from the CDR3 is TGTGCCAGCAGTCCTGGGGGGGCGCGTGCT.

In regard to this clone: The gene names given are mouse names. The CDR3 goes on 4 residues after the read ends, and that part is filled in from the germline J gene. Other DNA variants within this sample encode the same CDR3. The rearrangement uses TRBV31 and TRBJ2-2, with 9 positions matching TRBD2. The CDR3 contains 15 residues. CDR1 and CDR2 from the germline V gene are GKSSPN and SITVG. V shed 0 bases and J 4 bases; nucleotides not matched to a gene: 3. Partial CDR3 DNA: TGTGCCTGGAGTCTGCGACTGGGGGCCACCGGG. Residues: CAWSLRLGATG. The whole CDR3 sequence is CAWSLRLGATGQLYF.

Only a few counts were recorded for this clone. Gene names refer to mouse genes. The read is 4 residues too short to cover the CDR3 end, so that end is filled in from the germline J gene. The V gene is TRBV19, the J gene TRBJ2-2; TRBD1 aligns across 8 bases. CDR1 and CDR2 (germline): FNHDT, SITEND (reference sequence). The CDR3 is 13 amino acids. The V gene end was trimmed by 6 bases and the J gene end by 4 bases; junction bases not matched to a gene: 2. CDR3 sequence reads: CASTGQATGQLYF. Partial CDR3 DNA: TGTGCCAGCACGGGACAGGCCACCGGG. Drawing the rest from reference TRBV19 and TRBJ2-2, the complete variable domain is GGIITQTPKFLIGQEGQKLTLKCQQNFNHDTMYWYRQDSGKGLRLIYYSITENDLQKGDLSEGYDASREKKSSFSLTVTSAQKNEMAVFLCASTGQATGQLYFGEGSKLTVL.

Of note for this clone: Mouse gene names apply. The read ends 4 residues before the CDR3 terminus; that terminus is restored from the germline J gene. The chain has TRBV5 and TRBJ2-2, with TRBD1 as a possible D gene (5 bases). Germline lookup yields CDR1 LGHNA and CDR2 YNLKQL (reference sequence). This CDR3 has 16 amino acids. V was cut by 0 bases and J by 0 bases, with 8 bases left in between. CDR3 DNA, as far as it was read: TGTGCCAGCAGCCAAGACCCGACAGCAAACACCGGG. It yields the protein CASSQDPTANTG. The CDR3 reads in full as CASSQDPTANTGQLYF.

This clone has only a few counts. Mouse gene names and germline throughout. The CDR3 is cut off 4 residues early in the read; its end comes from the germline J gene. The gene calls are TRBV4 and TRBJ1-2, with no clear D. Trimming shortened V by 4 bases and J by 4 bases, and 7 bases separated the two germline ends. The germline V gene encodes CDR1 LGHDT and CDR2 YNNKQL (reference sequence). This CDR3 has 12 amino acids. The CDR3 is CASSLGFSDYTF. The DNA read from the CDR3 is TGTGCCAGCAGCTTAGGGTTCTCC.

This clone turned up a few times. Here the gene names and germline are mouse. The read falls 4 residues short of the CDR3 end, and the missing part is taken from the germline J gene. Additional DNA sequences in this sample encode the identical CDR3. V usage is TRBV19 and J usage is TRBJ1-1; 7 nucleotides match TRBD1. This CDR3 has 14 residues. Unmatched junction bases numbered 3, after V lost 4 bases and J lost 0 bases. Per germline, CDR1 FNHDT and CDR2 SITEND (reference sequence). CDR3 bases read: TGTGCCAGCAGTCTCGGGACAGCAAACACA. Translation: CASSLGTANT. From start to end, the CDR3 is CASSLGTANTEVFF.

This clone was counted only a few times. Gene and germline names: mouse. This specimen includes other DNA sequences encoding the same CDR3. The CDR3 reads CASSRKQYEQYF. Incomplete CDR3 DNA: TGTGCTAGCAGTAGGAAACAGTAT. The chain carries TRBV17 and TRBJ2-7; D ambiguous. The read stops 4 residues short of the end of the CDR3; the missing end is completed from the germline J gene. The germline V gene has CDR1 MNHDT and CDR2 YYDKIL. There are 12 residues in the CDR3.

The table lists this clone with a few counts. This may be a read error: a much more frequent sequence differs by one nucleotide. Gene names are the mouse ones. The read terminates 4 residues ahead of where the CDR3 ends, so the germline J gene completes it. Other DNA variants within this sample encode the same CDR3. V gene TRBV13-1 combines with J gene TRBJ2-1; 9 nucleotides agree with TRBD1. Losses at the gene ends were 4 bases for V and 3 bases for J; bases not matched to a gene: 2. CDR3 length: 14 residues. Germline-derived CDR1 and CDR2 are NSHNY and SYGAGN. CDR3 bases read: TGTGCCAGCAGTCCGGACAGGGGCTATGCT. This codes for CASSPDRGYA. The CDR3 in its entirety is CASSPDRGYAEQFF.

There are many counts of this clone. Any gene name here is a mouse gene name. From the germline J gene comes the end of the CDR3, since the read stops 4 residues before it. The chain has TRBV17 and TRBJ2-5; a weak D match, TRBD1 (6 bases). CDR3 length equals 14 residues. CDR1 MNHDT and CDR2 YYDKIL come from the germline V gene. V was shortened by 4 bases and J by 0 bases, with 8 bases between the two germline ends. CDR3 DNA (partial): TGTGCTAGCAGTAACAGGGTTAACCAAGAC. This gives the protein CASSNRVNQD. The CDR3 in its entirety is CASSNRVNQDTQYF.